This T cell receptor beta chain appears in the sequencing data of a study of metastatic and nonmetastatic thyroid tumors. About the research overall: Comparison of repertoires was carried out across blood and tumor or nodule tissue from malignant and benign thyroid patients. Study findings and constraints: Compared with benign nodules, malignant thyroid tumors were reported to have significantly higher TCR beta diversity in both blood and tumor.

V gave up 3 bases and J gave up 2 bases, with 14 bases separating them. The germline V gene encodes CDR1 LNHDA and CDR2 SQIVND (reference sequence). This CDR3 has 15 residues. Until they underwent thyroid surgery, no patient had received any treatment. In the original processing: Between-group CDR3 differences, defined by clinicopathological status, yielded a distant-metastasis classifier for papillary thyroid cancer. TCRdb re-analyzed the PCR reads through MiXCR. For this entry, the V and J calls and clone size follow TCRdb and not the study's own pipeline. The table lists around 20,000 clones, around a fifth of them singletons. By sample fraction, this clone is medium-sized (0.01 to 0.1%). What it binds is unknown.

The clonotype originates from a female donor with papillary thyroid cancer or a benign thyroid nodule (not recorded which). Some clones in this sample may be carry-over from other donors' samples. V usage is TRBV19 and J usage is TRBJ2-7; D perhaps matches TRBD2 (6 bases). Specimen: tumor tissue. The DNA of the CDR3 is TGTGCCAGTAGTATCCCCGGGAGTGAACCCTACGAGCAGTACTTC. Residues: CASSIPGSEPYEQYF.